This TCR beta chain was captured in a study of shared clonotypes between healthy human individuals. Germline CDR1 MNHNY, CDR2 SVGAGI (reference sequence). The CDR3 has 14 residues. V was shortened by 2 bases and J by 3 bases, with 8 bases between the two germline ends. Assay: immunoSEQ multiplex PCR; the TCRdb copy retains only in-frame clones and omits some. The sample lists roughly 2,500,000 clones; 93% were seen once. This receptor was identified in a young man in good health. Some clones in this sample may be carry-over from other donors' samples. This rearrangement joins TRBV6-6 to TRBJ1-5; D not resolved. The sample consisted of naive CD4+ T cells from PBMCs. Subset described: CD45RA+ positively selected. CDR3 loop: CASSYGVFNQPQHF. Here the CDR3 DNA reads TGTGCCAGCAGTTACGGGGTTTTCAATCAGCCCCAGCATTTT.